What follows is one T cell receptor (beta chain) and its context. This record belongs to a study of blood T cell repertoires in COVID-19. Across the whole study: The origin of the acute and convalescent COVID-19 samples was the United States, Italy and Spain. The analysed material was cDNA or gDNA that came from T cells, B-cell-depleted T cells, or PBMCs.

Measured with immunoSEQ multiplex PCR; TCRdb has only the in-frame clones, and not every one. Of 150,000 to 200,000 clones detected, nearly 90% appear once; the ten largest clones hold around 0.63%. The germline gives CDR1 MNHEY, CDR2 SVGAGI. This CDR3 is 13 amino acids long. The V end lost 10 bases, the J end lost 1 base, and 8 bases lay between the germline ends. Sequencing was done on a sample of peripheral blood. The clonotype comes from a man aged 50-60 years with acute or convalescent COVID-19. The chain couples TRBV6-5 to TRBJ2-6; no reliable D call. In DNA, the CDR3 is TGTGCCACTGCGGAATCTGGGGCCAACGTCCTGACTTTC. Protein: CATAESGANVLTF.